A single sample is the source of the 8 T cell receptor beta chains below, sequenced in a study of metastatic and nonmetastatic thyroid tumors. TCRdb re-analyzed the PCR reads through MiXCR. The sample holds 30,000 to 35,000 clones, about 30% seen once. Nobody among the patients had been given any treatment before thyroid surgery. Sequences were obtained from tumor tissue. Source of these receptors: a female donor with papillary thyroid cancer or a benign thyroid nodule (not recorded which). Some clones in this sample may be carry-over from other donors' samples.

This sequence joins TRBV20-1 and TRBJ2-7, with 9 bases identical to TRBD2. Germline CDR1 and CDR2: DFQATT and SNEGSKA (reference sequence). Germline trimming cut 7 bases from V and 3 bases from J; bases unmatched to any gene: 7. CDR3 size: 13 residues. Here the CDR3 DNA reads TGCAGTGGGGCGGGAGGGGATCGCTACGAGCAGTACTTC. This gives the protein CSGAGGDRYEQYF.

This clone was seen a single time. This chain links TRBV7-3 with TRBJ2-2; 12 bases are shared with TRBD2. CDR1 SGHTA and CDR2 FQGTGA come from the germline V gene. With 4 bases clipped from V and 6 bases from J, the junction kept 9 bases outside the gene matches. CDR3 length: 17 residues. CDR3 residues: CASSSRTSGMRAGELFF. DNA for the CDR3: TGTGCCAGCAGCTCCCGGACTAGCGGGATGCGGGCCGGGGAGCTGTTTTTT.

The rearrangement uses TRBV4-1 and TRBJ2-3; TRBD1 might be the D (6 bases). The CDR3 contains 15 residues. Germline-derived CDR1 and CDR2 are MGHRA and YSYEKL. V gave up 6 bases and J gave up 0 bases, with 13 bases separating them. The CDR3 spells CASSLRGSSTDTQYF. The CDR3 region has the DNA TGCGCCAGCAGTCTAAGGGGGTCTAGCACAGATACGCAGTATTTT.

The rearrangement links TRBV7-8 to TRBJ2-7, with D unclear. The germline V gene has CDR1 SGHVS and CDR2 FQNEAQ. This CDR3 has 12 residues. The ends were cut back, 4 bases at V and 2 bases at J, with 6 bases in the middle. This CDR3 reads CASSYQPYEQYF. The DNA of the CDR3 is TGTGCCAGCAGCTACCAGCCCTACGAGCAGTACTTC. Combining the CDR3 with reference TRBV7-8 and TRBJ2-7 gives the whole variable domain GAGVSQSPRYKVAKRGQDVALRCDPISGHVSLFWYQQALGQGPEFLTYFQNEAQLDKSGLPSDRFFAERPEGSVSTLKIQRTQQEDSAVYLCASSYQPYEQYFGPGTRLTVT.

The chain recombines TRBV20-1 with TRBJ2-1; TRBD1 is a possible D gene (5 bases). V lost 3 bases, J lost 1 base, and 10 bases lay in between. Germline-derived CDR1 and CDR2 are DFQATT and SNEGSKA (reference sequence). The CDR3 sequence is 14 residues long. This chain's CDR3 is CSASWAGSYNEQFF. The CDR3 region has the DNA TGCAGTGCTAGTTGGGCAGGGTCCTACAATGAGCAGTTCTTC.

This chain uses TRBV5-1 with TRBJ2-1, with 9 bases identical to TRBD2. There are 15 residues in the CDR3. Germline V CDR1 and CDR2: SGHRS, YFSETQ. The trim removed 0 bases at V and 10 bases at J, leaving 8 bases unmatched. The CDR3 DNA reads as TGCGCCAGCAGCTTGGTTCTAGCGGGATCACGGGAGCAGTTCTTC. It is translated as CASSLVLAGSREQFF.

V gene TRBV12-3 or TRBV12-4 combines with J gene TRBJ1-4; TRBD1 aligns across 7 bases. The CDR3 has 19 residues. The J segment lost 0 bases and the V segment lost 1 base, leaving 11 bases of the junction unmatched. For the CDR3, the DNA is TGTGCCAGCAGTTTAGTTAGGGGACAGTCGCCCGCAACTAATGAAAAACTGTTTTTT. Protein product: CASSLVRGQSPATNEKLFF.

The CDR3 DNA reads as TGTGCCAGCAGTTCCGCGTCTAGTCCCGAGCAGTACTTC. Protein sequence: CASSSASSPEQYF. The rearrangement uses TRBV6-1 and TRBJ2-7; D not certain. Germline assignment: CDR1 MNHNS and CDR2 SASEGT. V was shortened by 5 bases and J by 6 bases, with 14 bases between the two germline ends. The length of the CDR3 is 13 residues.